The source of this T cell receptor beta chain is a study of blood T cell repertoires in COVID-19. Study information: T cells, B-cell-depleted T cells, or PBMCs provided the cDNA or gDNA that served as material.

Authors' analysis steps: By means of reference gene primer amplification, nucleated cell counts were estimated. Only in-frame clones appear in the TCRdb table, and some are missing; sequencing was by immunoSEQ multiplex PCR. The V and J calls and clone size were taken over from that table, and D and trimming were inferred from the DNA. The sample yields 250,000 to 350,000 clones, approximately 85% seen once. Enrolled through a virtual design, the participants were between 18 and 89 years of age and came from under 30 US areas. Two negative PCRs, clearance, or symptom resolution characterized the recovered Cohort 3 donors. V was clipped by 6 bases and J by 1 base, with 9 bases between them. The CDR3 runs to 13 residues. Germline V lookup: CDR1 MDHEN, CDR2 SYDVKM.

The source of this sequence is a young woman who had recovered from COVID-19. The chain couples TRBV28 to TRBJ1-1, with D uncertain. The specimen was PBMCs or T cells enriched from blood (not recorded which). CDR3 protein: CASRSRGNTEAFF. CDR3 bases: TGTGCCAGCAGGTCACGAGGGAACACTGAAGCTTTCTTT.